The next 11 T cell receptor beta chains were all read from a single sample in a study of T-cell reconstitution after alpha-beta-depleted transplantation in children. During its preparation, the TCRbeta library received unique molecular identifiers. Using its own MiXCR run on the PCR reads, TCRdb lists one record per CDR3 protein. The table records some 830,000 distinct CDR3 sequences, approximately 15% of them present only once. Sample: PBMCs, mostly from graft donor cells, taken 360 days after TCRalphabeta/CD19-depleted stem cell transplant. The receptors shown here come from a male patient aged 10-17 years who had a stem cell transplant for acute lymphoblastic leukemia, so the T cells may come from the graft donor.

Only a few counts were recorded for this clonotype. J is TRBJ2-7 and V is TRBV25-1; 12 bases align to TRBD1. Germline CDR1 is MGHDK and CDR2 is SYGVNS. V shed 5 bases and J 6 bases; nucleotides not matched to a gene: 5. This CDR3 is built from 14 residues. CDR3 amino acids: CASSRDRGQFEQYF. The CDR3 DNA is TGTGCCAGCAGTCGGGACAGGGGGCAGTTCGAGCAGTACTTC.

This clonotype appeared once. This likely comes from a read error, as the CDR3 has no conserved phenylalanine or tryptophan at its end. The chain recombines TRBV12-3 or TRBV12-4 with TRBJ1-1; no definite D call. This CDR3 is 13 amino acids long. V was trimmed by 7 bases and J by 0 bases, leaving 9 bases between them. The CDR3 nucleotides are TGTGCCAGCACTATCAACTTGAACACTGAAGCTTTCTGT. It translates to CASTINLNTEAFC.

This clonotype was counted ten times or more. The chain joins TRBV5-1 to TRBJ2-1, with D perhaps given as TRBD1 or TRBD2 (5 bases each). The CDR3 is made up of 16 amino acids. Germline lookup yields CDR1 SGHRS and CDR2 YFSETQ. Trimming took off 4 bases at V and 4 bases at J, with 18 bases between the two ends. The CDR3 sequence: CASSKDSPRGYNEQFF. CDR3 nucleotide sequence: TGCGCCAGCAGCAAAGACAGCCCCCGGGGATACAATGAGCAGTTCTTC.

The sample holds many counts of this clonotype. The V gene is TRBV5-5, the J gene TRBJ2-1; D is possibly TRBD1 (5 bases). V lost 4 bases and J 6 bases, leaving 17 bases between the germline ends. Germline loops: CDR1 SGHKS, CDR2 YYEKEE (reference sequence). CDR3 length equals 15 residues. The CDR3 DNA is TGTGCCAGCAGCCCGGCCCCAGGGCTTGGCAATGAGCAGTTCTTC. Residues: CASSPAPGLGNEQFF.

The chain recombines TRBV7-6 with TRBJ1-2, with D tentatively TRBD1 (6 bases). The CDR3 has 13 amino acids. V dropped 3 bases and J dropped 8 bases, with 13 bases sitting between them. From germline, CDR1 is SGHVS and CDR2 FNYEAQ. The CDR3 loop reads CASSFSGGRGYTF. In DNA, the CDR3 is TGTGCCAGCAGCTTCTCTGGGGGGCGAGGCTACACCTTC.

The rearrangement joins TRBV5-1 to TRBJ2-2; perhaps TRBD2 as D (5 bases). The V gene's germline CDR1 is SGHRS and CDR2 YFSETQ. V was clipped by 4 bases and J by 6 bases, with 13 bases between them. This CDR3 region has 14 residues. Written as DNA, the CDR3 is TGCGCCAGCAGCCCCGGACTCTTCTCCGGGGAGCTGTTTTTT. It codes for CASSPGLFSGELFF.

The CDR3 protein is CSARGQAPNEKLFF. The CDR3 region has the DNA TGCAGTGCTAGGGGGCAGGCTCCTAATGAAAAACTGTTTTTT. The gene calls are TRBV20-1 and TRBJ1-4, with D possibly TRBD1 on 5 matching bases. Germline-derived CDR1 and CDR2 are DFQATT and SNEGSKA (reference sequence). The V and J ends lost 3 bases and 3 bases respectively, with 11 bases between them. This CDR3 contains 14 residues.

This clonotype was observed many times. The chain combines TRBV24-1 with TRBJ2-3; a possible D gene is TRBD1 (6 bases). CDR3 length equals 13 residues. With 7 bases removed from V and 4 bases from J, the gap between germline ends came to 11 bases. Germline-derived CDR1 and CDR2 are KGHDR and SFDVKD. CDR3 bases: TGTGCCACCAGCGGACAGTTGGCAGATACGCAGTATTTT. It specifies CATSGQLADTQYF.

The chain links TRBV29-1 to TRBJ1-1; no clear D. CDR1 is SQVTM and CDR2 is ANQGSEA in the germline V gene. This CDR3 is built from 13 residues. The V gene lost 3 bases and the J gene lost 0 bases, with 8 bases spanning the gap. The CDR3 protein is CSVERQMNTEAFF. The CDR3 coding sequence is TGCAGCGTTGAGAGGCAGATGAACACTGAAGCTTTCTTT.

This clonotype occurred a few times. The genes are TRBV4-2 and TRBJ2-7; possibly TRBD2 for D (6 bases). V was cut by 4 bases and J by 2 bases, with 12 bases left in between. This CDR3 comprises 14 residues. Looked up from germline, CDR1 is LGHNA and CDR2 is YNFKEQ. The CDR3 DNA is TGTGCCAGCAGCCCTCGGGACTCAGCCTACGAGCAGTACTTC. This sequence encodes CASSPRDSAYEQYF.

The V and J genes are TRBV4-1 and TRBJ2-7; D is perhaps TRBD1 (6 bases). Per the germline V gene, CDR1 is MGHRA and CDR2 is YSYEKL. The CDR3 contains 15 residues. The germline V and J ends were trimmed by 2 bases and 4 bases, with 15 bases remaining between them. The CDR3 DNA sequence: TGCGCCAGCAGCCAATCGAAGACAGGTGCTTACGAGCAGTACTTC. Amino acids: CASSQSKTGAYEQYF.